A selection of T cell receptor beta chains follows, all from one sample in a study of technical replicates of blood from a handful of donors. Sequencing used immunoSEQ multiplex PCR; TCRdb keeps in-frame clones, though not all of them. The profile shows roughly 48,000 clones, more than 85% of them singletons. Specimen: PBMCs. Receptor source: a human donor in good health. Some clones in this sample may be carry-over from other donors' samples. CDR3s include the opening cysteine and the closing phenylalanine or tryptophan. The order of the fields is J gene, D gene, V gene, clone size, CDR3 DNA, CDR3 protein. D genes are given only for firm matches. The size of a clone is reported for some rows only, either as once, few or many, or as a class for expanded clones.

>TRBJ2-2|NA|TRBV2|NA
TGTGCCAGCAATCTCGACAGCGCGAACACCGGGGAGCTGTTTTTT
CASNLDSANTGELFF
>TRBJ2-4|NA|TRBV4-3|NA
TGCGCCAGCAGCCCGTTCGGGGGAGCCCTTAACATTCAGTACTTC
CASSPFGGALNIQYF
>TRBJ2-7|TRBD1|TRBV6-6|NA
TGTGCCAGCAGGCTCTCGGACAGGGGAAATGAGCAGTACTTC
CASRLSDRGNEQYF
>TRBJ1-3|NA|TRBV7-2|NA
TGTGCCAGCAGCTTAAGCCAGCAGCCGACAGAAACCATATATTTT
CASSLSQQPTETIYF
>TRBJ2-1|NA|TRBV6-6|NA
TGTGCCAGCAGCCCAACAAATCGTAATGAGCAGTTCTTC
CASSPTNRNEQFF
>TRBJ2-3|NA|TRBV6-1|NA
TGTGCCAGCACTAAAGGGGGGGCGGGTGGAGATACGCAGTATTTT
CASTKGGAGGDTQYF
>TRBJ1-1|NA|TRBV5-1|once
TGCGCCAGCAGCTTGACGGGACAATCGAACACTGAAGCTTTCTTT
CASSLTGQSNTEAFF
>TRBJ2-1|TRBD2|TRBV6-6|NA
TGTGCCAGCAGTTCCCTACTAGCGGGAGCATATGAGCAGTTCTTC
CASSSLLAGAYEQFF
>TRBJ2-3|TRBD2|TRBV4-2|NA
TGTGCCAGCAGCCAAGACATTCTAAGCGGGGACAGCACAGATACGCAGTATTTT
CASSQDILSGDSTDTQYF
>TRBJ2-5|TRBD1|TRBV5-1|NA
TGCGCCAGCAGCTTGGACTTACAGGGGGCACGGGAGACCCAGTACTTC
CASSLDLQGARETQYF
>TRBJ2-5|TRBD2|TRBV5-6|NA
TGTGCCAGCAGCCCGATTCGAGCGGGAAGGTCGGAGACCCAGTACTTC
CASSPIRAGRSETQYF
>TRBJ1-1|NA|TRBV19|NA
TGTGCCAGTAGTACGGGGGGAGACACTGAAGCTTTCTTT
CASSTGGDTEAFF
>TRBJ1-1|NA|TRBV4-3|NA
TGCGCCAGCAGCCCTCAGCCGGGCAGGGGTACTGAAGCTTTCTTT
CASSPQPGRGTEAFF
>TRBJ2-2|TRBD2|TRBV15|NA
TGTGCCACCAGCAGGGCCGGGGGGGCCCGAACCGGGGAGCTGTTTTTT
CATSRAGGARTGELFF
>TRBJ1-3|TRBD1|TRBV5-6|once
TGTGCCAGCAGGTCAACAGGGGACCCTGGAAACACCATATATTTT
CASRSTGDPGNTIYF
>TRBJ2-3|NA|TRBV6-1|NA
TGTGCCAGCAGCATAGCAGATACGCAGTATTTT
CASSIADTQYF
>TRBJ2-5|NA|TRBV4-3|NA
TGCGCCAGCAGCCAAGATATCATAGGAGGGGGGGCCCAAGAGACCCAGTACTTC
CASSQDIIGGGAQETQYF
>TRBJ2-3|NA|TRBV18|NA
TGTGCCAGCTCACCGTCTAGTAAAACAGATACGCAGTATTTT
CASSPSSKTDTQYF
>TRBJ1-5|NA|TRBV2|NA
TGTGCCAGCAGTGGGGGGGACGTACGGGGTGGTGGCAATCAGCCCCAGCATTTT
CASSGGDVRGGGNQPQHF
>TRBJ2-4|NA|TRBV7-9|NA
TGTGCCAGCAGTGACAGTGGGAACATTCAGTACTTC
CASSDSGNIQYF
>TRBJ1-2|NA|TRBV10-3|NA
TGTGCCATCAGTGAGAAACAGCTGGCCTATGGCTACACCTTC
CAISEKQLAYGYTF
>TRBJ2-1|NA|TRBV6-5|once
TGTGCCACCAAACCTTTCCAGGGAACCTACAATGAGCAGTTCTTC
CATKPFQGTYNEQFF
>TRBJ2-7|NA|TRBV5-7|NA
TGTGCCAGCAGCTTCGGTTGGGGCAATGGCTACGAGCAGTACTTC
CASSFGWGNGYEQYF
>TRBJ1-1|NA|TRBV27|NA
TGTGCCAGCAGTCACAGGCCCTTGGGAACTGAAGCTTTCTTT
CASSHRPLGTEAFF